Included here is one T cell receptor (beta chain) sequence, with context. The junction had 4 bases not matched to a gene; V was cut back by 5 bases and J by 1 base. The CDR3 length is 15 residues. Germline V gene lookup returns CDR1 KGHSH and CDR2 LQKENI. The protocol was immunoSEQ multiplex PCR, while the TCRdb copy is restricted to in-frame clones and leaves out a portion. The sample lists about 140,000 clones; about 79% were seen once. The data originate from a study of blood T cell repertoires in COVID-19. The chain combines TRBV18 with TRBJ1-5, with TRBD1 matching over 8 bases. The receptor's source is a man aged 55 to 70 with active or convalescent COVID-19. Sequencing input: peripheral blood. Here the CDR3 reads CASSSRDRSNQPQHF. For the CDR3, the DNA is TGTGCCAGCTCATCGCGGGACAGGAGCAATCAGCCCCAGCATTTT.